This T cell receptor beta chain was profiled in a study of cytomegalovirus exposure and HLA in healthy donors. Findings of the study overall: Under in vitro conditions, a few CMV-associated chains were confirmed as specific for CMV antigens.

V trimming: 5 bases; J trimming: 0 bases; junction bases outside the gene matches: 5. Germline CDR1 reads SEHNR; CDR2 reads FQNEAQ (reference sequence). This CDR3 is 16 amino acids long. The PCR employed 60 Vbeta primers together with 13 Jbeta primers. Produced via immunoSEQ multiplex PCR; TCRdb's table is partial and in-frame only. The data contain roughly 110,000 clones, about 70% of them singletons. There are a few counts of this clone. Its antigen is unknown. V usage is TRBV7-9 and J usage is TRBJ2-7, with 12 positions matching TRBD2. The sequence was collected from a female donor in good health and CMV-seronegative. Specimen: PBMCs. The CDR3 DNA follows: TGTGCCAGCAGCCCTCCTAGCGGGAGGGTCTCCTACGAGCAGTACTTC. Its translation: CASSPPSGRVSYEQYF.